This T cell receptor (beta chain) is from a study of blood T cell repertoires in COVID-19. Study summary: The United States, Italy and Spain provided the acute and convalescent COVID-19 samples. Nucleic acid was either cDNA or gDNA, and it came from T cells, B-cell-depleted T cells, or PBMCs.

Original processing methods: Amplification with reference gene primers provided the estimates of nucleated cell counts. Measured with immunoSEQ multiplex PCR; TCRdb has only the in-frame clones, and not every one. V, J and clone size reflect that table, while D and trimming were determined from the DNA. This table has about 60,000 clones, nearly 80% appearing once. Trimming cost V 2 bases and J 3 bases; bases outside gene matches: 10. Germline V CDR1 and CDR2: MNHEY, SVGEGT. The CDR3 contains 16 residues. The source of this sequence is a human donor in a cohort sampled during active COVID-19. The sample comprised peripheral blood. The rearrangement joins TRBV6-2 or TRBV6-3 to TRBJ2-7, with 7 bases aligning to TRBD2. CDR3 in amino acids: CASSYEGGGRGYEQYF. CDR3 DNA sequence: TGTGCCAGCAGTTACGAAGGAGGTGGGAGGGGCTACGAGCAGTACTTC.